What follows are 4 T cell receptor beta chains derived from one specimen sequenced in a study of blood T cell repertoires in COVID-19 (dated by TCRdb to the early 2020s). Library prep was done by the immunoSEQ multiplex PCR assay. This is the immuneACCESS table as TCRdb keeps it, with only in-frame sequences that have V and J called. A part of the clones is gone; compared with another copy, unresolved V genes explain less than half, and the rest is unexplained. The sample includes about 140,000 clones, with about nine tenths observed a single time. The top ten constitute around 4.5% of the sample. Material: PBMCs or T cells enriched from blood (not recorded which). The source of these receptors is a man between 50 and 59 years old who had recovered from COVID-19.

The CDR3 bases are TGTGCCAGCAGCCCGACTAGCGGGAGGGCCGGCGGGGAGCTGTTTTTT. Amino acid sequence: CASSPTSGRAGGELFF. The V gene is TRBV5-4, the J gene TRBJ2-2, with 14 nucleotides matching TRBD2. Unmatched junction bases numbered 6, after V lost 4 bases and J lost 7 bases. This CDR3 comprises 16 residues. The germline V gene encodes CDR1 SGHNT and CDR2 YYREEE (reference sequence).

V gene TRBV19 combines with J gene TRBJ2-3, with D unclear. Trimming took 5 bases from V and 0 from J, leaving 9 bases between them. CDR1 is LNHDA and CDR2 is SQIVND in the germline V gene (reference sequence). CDR3 length: 14 amino acids. The DNA for the CDR3 is TGTGCCAGTAGTGGCCGAATCAGCACAGATACGCAGTATTTT. The encoded protein is CASSGRISTDTQYF.

The genes are TRBV5-1 and TRBJ2-5, with 9 bases aligning to TRBD1. Germline-derived CDR1 and CDR2 are SGHRS and YFSETQ. V shed 4 bases and J 3 bases; nucleotides not matched to a gene: 1. The CDR3 totals 13 residues. DNA for the CDR3: TGCGCCAGCAGCCGACAGGGGGAAGAGACCCAGTACTTC. Protein product: CASSRQGEETQYF. The variable domain in full, with the rest retrieved from reference TRBV5-1 and TRBJ2-5, is KAGVTQTPRYLIKTRGQQVTLSCSPISGHRSVSWYQQTPGQGLQFLFEYFSETQRNKGNFPGRFSGRQFSNSRSEMNVSTLELGDSALYLCASSRQGEETQYFGPGTRLLVL.

This chain joins TRBV7-9 and TRBJ1-2, with D unclear. The CDR3 has 14 amino acids. Looked up from germline, CDR1 is SEHNR and CDR2 is FQNEAQ (reference sequence). V was clipped by 5 bases and J by 4 bases, with 14 bases between them. The CDR3 nucleotides read TGTGCCAGCAGCGTGAACCCATCTACCTATGGCTACACCTTC. Translating it yields CASSVNPSTYGYTF.